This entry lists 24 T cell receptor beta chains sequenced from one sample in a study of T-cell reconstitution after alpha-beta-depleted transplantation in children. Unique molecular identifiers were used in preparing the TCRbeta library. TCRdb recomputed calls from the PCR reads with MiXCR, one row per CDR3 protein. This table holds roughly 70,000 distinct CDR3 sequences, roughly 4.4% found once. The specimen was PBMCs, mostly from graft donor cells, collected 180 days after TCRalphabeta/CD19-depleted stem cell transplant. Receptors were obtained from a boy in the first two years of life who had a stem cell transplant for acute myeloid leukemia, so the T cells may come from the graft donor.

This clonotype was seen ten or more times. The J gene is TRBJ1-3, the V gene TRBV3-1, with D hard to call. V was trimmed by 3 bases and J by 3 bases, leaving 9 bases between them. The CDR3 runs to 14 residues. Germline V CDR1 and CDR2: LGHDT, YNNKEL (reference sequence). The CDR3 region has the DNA TGTGCCAGCAGCCACGGCCACTTTGGAAACACCATATATTTT. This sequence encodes CASSHGHFGNTIYF.

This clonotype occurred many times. The CDR3 loop is CASSPGTGLNQPQHF. CDR3 DNA: TGTGCCAGCAGCCCCGGGACAGGGTTAAATCAGCCCCAGCATTTT. This chain uses TRBV12-3 or TRBV12-4 with TRBJ1-5, with TRBD1 identical over 9 bases. The CDR3 extends over 15 amino acids. Losses at the gene ends were 6 bases for V and 4 bases for J; bases not matched to a gene: 7.

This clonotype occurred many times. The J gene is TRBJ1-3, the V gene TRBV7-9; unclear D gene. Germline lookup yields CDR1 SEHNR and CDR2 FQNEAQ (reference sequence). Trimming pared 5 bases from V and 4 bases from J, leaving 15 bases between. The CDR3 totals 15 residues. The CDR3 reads CASSKRDTLGNTIYF. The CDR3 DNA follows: TGTGCCAGCAGCAAGAGAGACACGCTCGGAAACACCATATATTTT.

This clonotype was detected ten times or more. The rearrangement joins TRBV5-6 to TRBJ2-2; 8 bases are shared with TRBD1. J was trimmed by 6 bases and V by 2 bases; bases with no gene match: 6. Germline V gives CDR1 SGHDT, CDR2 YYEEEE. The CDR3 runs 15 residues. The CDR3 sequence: CASSFRGPYAGELFF. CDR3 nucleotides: TGTGCCAGCAGCTTCAGGGGGCCTTACGCCGGGGAGCTGTTTTTT.

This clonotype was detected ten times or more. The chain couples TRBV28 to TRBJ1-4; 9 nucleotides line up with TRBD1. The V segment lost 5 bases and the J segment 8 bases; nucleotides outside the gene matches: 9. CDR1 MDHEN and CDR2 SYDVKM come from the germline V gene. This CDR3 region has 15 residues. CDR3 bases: TGTGCCAGCAGTGTAGATGGACAGGGGAACGAAAAACTGTTTTTT. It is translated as CASSVDGQGNEKLFF.

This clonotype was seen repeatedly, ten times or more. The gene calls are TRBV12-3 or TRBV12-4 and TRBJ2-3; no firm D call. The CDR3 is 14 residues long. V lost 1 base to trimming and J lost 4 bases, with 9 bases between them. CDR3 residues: CASSLEFAADTQYF. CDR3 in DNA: TGTGCCAGCAGTTTAGAGTTTGCCGCAGATACGCAGTATTTT.

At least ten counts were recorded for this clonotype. In DNA, the CDR3 is TGTGCCAGCAGCAAGGACTCGCCACCCGTGGGGGAGCTGTTTTTT. Translating gives CASSKDSPPVGELFF. The chain combines TRBV13 with TRBJ2-2, with a possible D match to TRBD2 (5 bases). The CDR3 is 15 residues long. V lost 5 bases, J lost 8 bases, and 18 bases lay in between. The germline gives CDR1 PRHDT, CDR2 FYEKMQ (reference sequence).

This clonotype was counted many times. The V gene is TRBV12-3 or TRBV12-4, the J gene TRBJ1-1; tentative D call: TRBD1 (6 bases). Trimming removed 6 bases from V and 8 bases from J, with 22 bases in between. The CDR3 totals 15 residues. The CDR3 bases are TGTGCCAGCAGGGAACCCGGGGGCGCCGGGTGGGAAGCTTTCTTT. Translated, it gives CASREPGGAGWEAFF.

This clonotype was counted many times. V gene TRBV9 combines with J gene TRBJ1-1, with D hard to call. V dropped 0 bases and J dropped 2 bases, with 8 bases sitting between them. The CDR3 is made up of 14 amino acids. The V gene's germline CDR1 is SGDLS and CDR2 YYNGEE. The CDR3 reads CASSVVTVNTEAFF. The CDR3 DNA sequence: TGTGCCAGCAGCGTAGTCACGGTAAACACTGAAGCTTTCTTT.

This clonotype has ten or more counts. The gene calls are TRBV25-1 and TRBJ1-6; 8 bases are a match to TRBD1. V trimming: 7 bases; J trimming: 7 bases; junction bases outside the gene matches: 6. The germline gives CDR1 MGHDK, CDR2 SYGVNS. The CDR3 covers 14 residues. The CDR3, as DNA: TGTGCCAGCAATAAGGGACAGGCGAATTCACCCCTCCACTTT. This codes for CASNKGQANSPLHF.

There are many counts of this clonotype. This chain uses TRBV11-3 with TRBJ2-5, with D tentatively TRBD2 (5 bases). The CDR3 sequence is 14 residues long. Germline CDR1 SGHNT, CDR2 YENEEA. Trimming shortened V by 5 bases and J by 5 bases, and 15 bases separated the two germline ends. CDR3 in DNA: TGTGCCAGCAGCCCCCGGGATATGGAGGAGACCCAGTACTTC. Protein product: CASSPRDMEETQYF.

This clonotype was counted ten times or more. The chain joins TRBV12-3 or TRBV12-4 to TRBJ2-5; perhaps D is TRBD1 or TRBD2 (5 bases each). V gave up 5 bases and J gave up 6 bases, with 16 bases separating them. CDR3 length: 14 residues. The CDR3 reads CASSGLEGQQTQYF. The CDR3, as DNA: TGTGCCAGCAGTGGTCTCGAGGGGCAACAGACCCAGTACTTC.

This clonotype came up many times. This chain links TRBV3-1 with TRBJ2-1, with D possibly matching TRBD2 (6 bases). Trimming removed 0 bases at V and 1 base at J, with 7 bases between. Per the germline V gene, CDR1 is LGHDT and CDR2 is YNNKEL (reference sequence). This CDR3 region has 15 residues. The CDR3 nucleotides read TGTGCCAGCAGCCAAGAGGCGGGGTCCTACAATGAGCAGTTCTTC. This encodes CASSQEAGSYNEQFF.

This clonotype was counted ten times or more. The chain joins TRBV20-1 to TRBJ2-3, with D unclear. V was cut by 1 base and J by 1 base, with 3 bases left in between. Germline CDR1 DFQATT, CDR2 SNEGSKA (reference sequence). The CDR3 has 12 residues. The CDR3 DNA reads TGCAGTGCTAGAGGGGGCACAGATACGCAGTATTTT. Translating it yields CSARGGTDTQYF.

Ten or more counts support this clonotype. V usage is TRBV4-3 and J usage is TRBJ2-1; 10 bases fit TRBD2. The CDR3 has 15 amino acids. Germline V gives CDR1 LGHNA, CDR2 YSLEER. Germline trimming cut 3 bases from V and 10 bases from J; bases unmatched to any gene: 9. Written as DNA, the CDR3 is TGCGCCAGCAGCCATAGAAGCGGGGGGGCTTCCGAGCAGTTCTTC. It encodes CASSHRSGGASEQFF.

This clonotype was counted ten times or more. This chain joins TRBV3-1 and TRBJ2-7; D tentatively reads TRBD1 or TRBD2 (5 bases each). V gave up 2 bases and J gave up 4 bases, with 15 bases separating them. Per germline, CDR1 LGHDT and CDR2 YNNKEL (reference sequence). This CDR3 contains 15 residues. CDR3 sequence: CASSQTRDERYEQYF. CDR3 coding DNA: TGTGCCAGCAGCCAAACCAGGGACGAAAGGTACGAGCAGTACTTC.

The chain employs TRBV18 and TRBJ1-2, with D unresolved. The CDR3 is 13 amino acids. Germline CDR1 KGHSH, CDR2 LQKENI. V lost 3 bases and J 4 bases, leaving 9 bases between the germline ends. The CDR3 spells CASSPRELYGYTF. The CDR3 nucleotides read TGTGCCAGCTCACCTCGGGAGCTCTATGGCTACACCTTC.

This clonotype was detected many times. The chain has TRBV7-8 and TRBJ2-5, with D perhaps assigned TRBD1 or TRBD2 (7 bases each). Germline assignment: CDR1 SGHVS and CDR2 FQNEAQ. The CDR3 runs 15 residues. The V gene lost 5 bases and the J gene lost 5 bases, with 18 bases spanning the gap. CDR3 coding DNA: TGTGCCAGCAGCCCACTAAGACAGGGAGGGGAGACCCAGTACTTC. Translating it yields CASSPLRQGGETQYF. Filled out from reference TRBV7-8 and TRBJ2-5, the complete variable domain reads GAGVSQSPRYKVAKRGQDVALRCDPISGHVSLFWYQQALGQGPEFLTYFQNEAQLDKSGLPSDRFFAERPEGSVSTLKIQRTQQEDSAVYLCASSPLRQGGETQYFGPGTRLLVL.

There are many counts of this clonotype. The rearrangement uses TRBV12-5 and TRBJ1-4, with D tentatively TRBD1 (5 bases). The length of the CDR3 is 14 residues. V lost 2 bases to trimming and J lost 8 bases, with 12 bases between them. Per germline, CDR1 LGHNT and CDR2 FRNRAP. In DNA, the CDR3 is TGTGCTAGTGGTTTGTCCCAGGGAGGCGAAAAACTGTTTTTT. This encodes CASGLSQGGEKLFF.

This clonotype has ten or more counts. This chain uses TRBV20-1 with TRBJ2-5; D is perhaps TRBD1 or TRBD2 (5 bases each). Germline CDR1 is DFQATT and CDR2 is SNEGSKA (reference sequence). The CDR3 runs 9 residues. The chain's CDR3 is CSAGGTQYF. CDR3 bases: TGCAGCGCTGGGGGGACCCAGTACTTC.

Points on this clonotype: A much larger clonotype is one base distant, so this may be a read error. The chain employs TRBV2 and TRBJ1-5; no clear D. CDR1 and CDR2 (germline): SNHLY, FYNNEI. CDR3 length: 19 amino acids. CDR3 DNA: TGTACCAGCAGTTCCCGAAACCGAGCGACGGTTTTTAGCAATCAGCCCCAGCATTTT. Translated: CTSSSRNRATVFSNQPQHF.

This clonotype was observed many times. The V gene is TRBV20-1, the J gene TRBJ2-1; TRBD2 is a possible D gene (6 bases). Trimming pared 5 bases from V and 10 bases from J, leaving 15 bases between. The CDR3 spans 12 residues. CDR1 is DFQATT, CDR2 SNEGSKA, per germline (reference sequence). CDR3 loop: CSAGGAGPEQFF. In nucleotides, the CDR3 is TGCAGTGCTGGGGGAGCGGGCCCAGAGCAGTTCTTC.

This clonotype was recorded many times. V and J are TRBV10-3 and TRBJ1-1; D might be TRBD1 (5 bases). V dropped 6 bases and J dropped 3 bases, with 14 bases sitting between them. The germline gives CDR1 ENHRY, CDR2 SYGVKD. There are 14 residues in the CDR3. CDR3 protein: CAIRHRRRDTEAFF. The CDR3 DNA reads TGTGCCATCAGACACAGGAGGAGGGACACTGAAGCTTTCTTT.

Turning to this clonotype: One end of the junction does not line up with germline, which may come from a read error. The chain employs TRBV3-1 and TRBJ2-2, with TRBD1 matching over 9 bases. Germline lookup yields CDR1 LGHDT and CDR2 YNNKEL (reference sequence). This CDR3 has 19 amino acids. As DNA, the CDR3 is TGTGCCTGCAGTACACAGGTCCCCGGGACAGGGATGTACACCGGGGAGCTGTTTTTT. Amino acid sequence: CACSTQVPGTGMYTGELFF.